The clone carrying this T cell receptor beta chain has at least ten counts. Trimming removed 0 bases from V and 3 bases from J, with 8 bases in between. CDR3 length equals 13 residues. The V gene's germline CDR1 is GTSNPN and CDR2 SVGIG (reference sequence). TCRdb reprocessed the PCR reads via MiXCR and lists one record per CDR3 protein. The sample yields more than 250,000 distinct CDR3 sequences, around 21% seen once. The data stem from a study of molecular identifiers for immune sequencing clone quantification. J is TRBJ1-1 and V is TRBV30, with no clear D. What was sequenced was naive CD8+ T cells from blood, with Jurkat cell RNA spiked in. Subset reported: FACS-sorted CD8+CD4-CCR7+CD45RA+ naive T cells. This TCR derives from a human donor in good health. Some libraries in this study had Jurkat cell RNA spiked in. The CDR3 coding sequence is TGTGCCTGGAGTGTACAGCGGGACACTGAAGCTTTCTTT. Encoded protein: CAWSVQRDTEAFF.